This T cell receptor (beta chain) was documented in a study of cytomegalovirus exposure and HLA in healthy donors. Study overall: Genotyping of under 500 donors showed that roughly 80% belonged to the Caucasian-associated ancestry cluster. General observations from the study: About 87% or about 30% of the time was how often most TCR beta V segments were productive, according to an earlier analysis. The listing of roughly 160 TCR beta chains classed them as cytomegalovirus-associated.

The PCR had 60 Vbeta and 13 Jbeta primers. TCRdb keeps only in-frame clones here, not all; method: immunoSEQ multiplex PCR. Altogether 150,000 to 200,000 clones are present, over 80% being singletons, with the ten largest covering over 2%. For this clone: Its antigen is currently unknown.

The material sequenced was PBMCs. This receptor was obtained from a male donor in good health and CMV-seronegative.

CDR3 nucleotides: TGTGCCAGCAGCTTAGTGGCAGGGGCCAAAAACATTCAGTACTTC. Translation: CASSLVAGAKNIQYF. J is TRBJ2-4 and V is TRBV7-2; a weak D match, TRBD1 (5 bases). The CDR3 contains 15 residues. Trimming took 1 base from V and 1 from J, leaving 8 bases between them. Germline V CDR1 and CDR2: SGHTA, FQGNSA.